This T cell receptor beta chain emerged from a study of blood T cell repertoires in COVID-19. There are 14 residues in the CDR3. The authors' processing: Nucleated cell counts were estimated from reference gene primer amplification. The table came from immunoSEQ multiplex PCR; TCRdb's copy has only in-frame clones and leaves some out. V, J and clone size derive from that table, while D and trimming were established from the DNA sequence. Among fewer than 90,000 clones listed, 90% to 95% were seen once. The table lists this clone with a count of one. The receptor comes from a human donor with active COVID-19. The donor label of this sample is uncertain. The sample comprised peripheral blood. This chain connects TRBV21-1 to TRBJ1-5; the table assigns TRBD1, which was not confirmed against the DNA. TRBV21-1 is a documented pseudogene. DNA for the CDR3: TGTGCCAGCAAGAGGACAGGGTTATTTCAGCCCCAGCATTTT. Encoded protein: CASKRTGLFQPQHF.